Sequencing of this T cell receptor beta chain was carried out in a study of OX40 agonist ivuxolimab in advanced cancers. Regarding the complete study: Ivuxolimab, which targeted the costimulatory receptor OX40 (CD134), was an agonistic, fully human IgG2 monoclonal antibody. Among the 52 dose-escalation patients, around 19 had hepatocellular carcinoma, 15 or so melanoma, 9 renal cell carcinoma and 9 head and neck cancer. The paper reports the monotherapy dose-escalation portion (N of about 47 patients) of the phase I ivuxolimab trial. In the dose-escalation cohort, over 65% of patients were male, and the mean age was approximately 64 years, with a range of roughly 20 to 80. Intravenous ivuxolimab was administered to patients every 2 weeks at six dose levels: 0.01, 0.1, 0.3, 1.5, 3 and 10 mg/kg. Partial responses occurred in three dose-escalation patients, of whom one had hepatocellular carcinoma and two had cutaneous melanoma. The purpose of peripheral TCRbeta sequencing was to test whether ivuxolimab changed TCR sequence diversity and led to clonal T-cell expansion. Patients were allowed to have had prior anti-PD-1, anti-PD-L1 or anti-CTLA-4 therapy, and roughly two fifths of the dose-escalation patients had been treated with checkpoint inhibitors.

Study-wide conclusions, independent of this receptor: In the 0.1-3.0 mg/kg groups, partial responders were among the patients with the lowest normalized peripheral clonal expansion, particularly in CD8+ T cells. Clonal expansion of both CD4+ and CD8+ blood T cells was observed from baseline to week 6 at doses 0.1 to 3.0 mg/kg. On average, CD8+ T cells showed more expanded clones than CD4+ T cells after ivuxolimab. Which antigens the clonally expanded peripheral T cells were specific for was not determined. Low levels of normalized T-cell clonal expansion were also shown by some nonresponding patients.

This clone was seen a few times. Its antigen target is currently unknown. No per-base quality is available; no much larger clone lies one base away. The sample carries other DNA sequences with the same CDR3. For sequencing of the TCRbeta CDR3 region, genomic DNA was extracted from the sorted cells. The immunoSEQ Assay was used to sequence the TCRbeta CDR3 regions. The source is immuneACCESS, and TCRdb retained only in-frame sequences with V and J called. Part of the clones is not carried over; for the studies checked, unresolved V genes explain less than half of this, and the remainder is unexplained. The sample table contains 20,000 or so clones; only one count was recorded for around 79% of them. About a third of the sample belongs to the ten largest clones. Patients with a history of autoimmune disease or receiving systemic immunosuppression were excluded from the trial. Peripheral blood for TCR sequencing was collected from all dose cohorts at baseline, on cycle 4 day 1, and on cycle 7 day 1. The samples were drawn from a first-in-human, open-label, multicenter phase I dose-escalation trial of ivuxolimab. The trial enrolled adults with locally advanced or metastatic head and neck squamous cell, hepatocellular, melanoma or renal cell carcinoma. Before TCR sequencing, CD4+ T cells and CD8+ T cells from peripheral blood were sorted into separate populations.

V is clipped by 3 bases and J by 0 bases, and the sequence between their germline boundaries is 9 bases long. In the germline V gene (reference sequence), CDR1 corresponds to LNHDA and CDR2 to SQIVND. The CDR3 measures 15 amino acids from cysteine to phenylalanine. Kept here is only the CDR3 DNA, which spans 45 bases and is read in frame from base 1. This receptor was obtained from an adult with an advanced solid tumor such as melanoma, head and neck, liver or kidney cancer. The chain is assembled from TRBV19 and TRBJ1-5; confidence is insufficient to name the D gene. The sample here was CD4+ or CD8+ T cells sorted from blood, taken in a trial of the OX40 agonist ivuxolimab. The base sequence is TGTGCCAGTAGTATTACAGACTATAGCAATCAGCCCCAGCATTTT. Translated, it reads CASSITDYSNQPQHF.